This T cell receptor beta chain was identified in a study of OX40 agonist ivuxolimab in advanced cancers. This table comes from immunoSEQ multiplex PCR, and its TCRdb copy is limited to in-frame clones, with some not included. The sample lists fewer than 85,000 clones, 70% to 90% occurring once. The CDR3 spans 20 residues. This clone turned up a few times. The material was CD4+ or CD8+ T cells sorted from blood, obtained in a trial of the OX40 agonist ivuxolimab. The clonotype was recovered from an adult with an advanced solid tumor such as melanoma, head and neck, liver or kidney cancer. This rearrangement joins TRBV12-2 to TRBJ1-3; no DNA check was done on the table's D call, TRBD1. TRBV12-2 is reported as a pseudogene. The CDR3 bases are TGTGCAAGTCGCTTAGAAGTATGGGACGCGACAGGGGATTGTGGAAACACCATATATTTT. Its protein product is CASRLEVWDATGDCGNTIYF.